Below, 28 T cell receptor beta chains from the same sample are listed, as sequenced in a study of a mutant IDH1 vaccine in newly diagnosed glioma. For these receptors, no antigen is known. Method: immunoSEQ multiplex PCR; TCRdb's copy keeps in-frame clones and lacks some. The repertoire holds tens of thousands of clones, roughly nine tenths seen once, with around a fifth in the top ten. Time point indicated: week 5, during vaccination. It was 300 ug of mutant IDH1 20-mer peptide that made up each vaccine dose, given with topical imiquimod. The specimen was PBMCs, collected from a glioma patient whose treatment included an IDH1 peptide vaccine. These TCRs come from a man between 18 and 35 years old with glioma.

The chain joins TRBV6-5 to TRBJ1-4, with D perhaps TRBD1 (6 bases). This CDR3 is built from 16 residues. Germline V lookup: CDR1 MNHEY, CDR2 SVGAGI. The V gene lost 2 bases and the J gene lost 3 bases, with 13 bases spanning the gap. The CDR3 reads CASSYGTFEANEKLFF. CDR3 nucleotides: TGTGCCAGCAGTTACGGGACATTCGAGGCTAATGAAAAACTGTTTTTT.

The J gene is TRBJ1-1, the V gene TRBV7-9, with D perhaps matching TRBD1 (5 bases). The CDR3 contains 14 residues. Germline V lookup: CDR1 SEHNR, CDR2 FQNEAQ (reference sequence). Trimming cost V 2 bases and J 3 bases, with 10 bases left between them. Here the CDR3 reads CASSLLQGDTEAFF. CDR3 in DNA: TGTGCCAGCAGCTTACTCCAGGGAGACACTGAAGCTTTCTTT.

V usage is TRBV2 and J usage is TRBJ2-5; 9 bases map to TRBD2. The CDR3 contains 13 residues. Germline assignment: CDR1 SNHLY and CDR2 FYNNEI. V lost 8 bases to trimming and J lost 6 bases; unmatched junction nucleotides: 7. CDR3 sequence (DNA): TGTGCCAGCCTAGCGGGACTGGAAAAGACCCAGTACTTC. Translation gives CASLAGLEKTQYF.

V and J are TRBV29-1 and TRBJ1-2; D is unclear. This CDR3 is built from 12 residues. CDR1 SQVTM and CDR2 ANQGSEA come from the germline V gene. Trimming shortened V by 4 bases and J by 3 bases, and 9 bases separated the two germline ends. The CDR3 sequence is CSVGFGDYGYTF. The DNA of the CDR3 is TGCAGCGTTGGGTTTGGGGACTATGGCTACACCTTC.

CDR3 coding DNA: TGCGCCAGCTGCATCTCCCCGGGGACTAGCGGGGGGAGTTACGAGCAGTACTTC. Amino acids: CASCISPGTSGGSYEQYF. The chain uses TRBV5-1 and TRBJ2-7, with 15 nucleotides matching TRBD2. The CDR3 extends over 18 amino acids. The V gene end was trimmed by 7 bases and the J gene end by 4 bases; junction bases not matched to a gene: 15. In germline, CDR1 is SGHRS, CDR2 YFSETQ.

The V and J genes are TRBV2 and TRBJ1-1; D not certain. There are 13 residues in the CDR3. V lost 1 base and J lost 10, with 13 bases in between. Per the germline V gene, CDR1 is SNHLY and CDR2 is FYNNEI. The CDR3 here is CASSEGRTTGAFF. DNA of the CDR3: TGTGCCAGCAGTGAAGGTCGTACGACCGGAGCTTTCTTT.

V usage is TRBV9 and J usage is TRBJ2-1, with TRBD1 matching 7 bases. Germline values: CDR1 SGDLS, CDR2 YYNGEE. Germline trimming cut 4 bases from V and 5 bases from J; bases unmatched to any gene: 6. The CDR3 spans 14 residues. The CDR3 DNA reads as TGTGCCAGCAGCCCGTGGGACAGCAACAATGAGCAGTTCTTC. It codes for CASSPWDSNNEQFF.

The rearrangement uses TRBV2 and TRBJ1-3, with 8 bases lining up with TRBD1. V was pared by 4 bases and J by 3 bases, with 5 bases of the junction left unmatched. This CDR3 is 15 amino acids long. Germline V lookup: CDR1 SNHLY, CDR2 FYNNEI. This chain's CDR3 is CASSGQGAGGNTIYF. CDR3 coding DNA: TGTGCCAGCAGTGGTCAGGGGGCGGGTGGAAACACCATATATTTT.

The V and J genes are TRBV2 and TRBJ2-1, with TRBD1 as a possible D gene (6 bases). Per germline, CDR1 SNHLY and CDR2 FYNNEI. This CDR3 comprises 13 residues. With 2 bases removed from V and 12 bases from J, the gap between germline ends came to 14 bases. CDR3 sequence: CASSETVLGGQFF. The DNA of the CDR3 is TGTGCCAGCAGTGAAACGGTCCTAGGGGGGCAGTTCTTC.

This chain uses TRBV7-9 with TRBJ2-7, with a weak D call TRBD2 (5 bases). Trimming stripped 7 bases from V and 3 bases from J, with 19 bases between. Per germline, CDR1 SEHNR and CDR2 FQNEAQ (reference sequence). This CDR3 has 15 amino acids. The CDR3 here is CASTSTGEYYYEQYF. The DNA of the CDR3 is TGTGCCAGCACTTCGACCGGGGAATACTACTACGAGCAGTACTTC.

The CDR3 here is CASSQDPLQETQYF. CDR3 coding DNA: TGCGCCAGCAGCCAAGACCCGTTACAAGAGACCCAGTACTTC. The V and J genes are TRBV4-1 and TRBJ2-5; no firm D call. Per the germline V gene, CDR1 is MGHRA and CDR2 is YSYEKL. The V and J ends lost 0 bases and 2 bases respectively, with 7 bases between them. The CDR3 covers 14 residues.

This chain connects TRBV7-9 to TRBJ2-7; the D is unclear. The CDR3 is 13 residues long. The germline gives CDR1 SEHNR, CDR2 FQNEAQ (reference sequence). The V and J ends lost 2 bases and 4 bases respectively, with 9 bases between them. The CDR3 region is CASSLNVGYEQYF. The DNA of the CDR3 is TGTGCCAGCAGCTTAAATGTGGGTTACGAGCAGTACTTC.

The chain couples TRBV7-9 to TRBJ2-7, with D unclear. Germline CDR1 and CDR2: SEHNR and FQNEAQ (reference sequence). CDR3 length: 14 residues. Trimming removed 0 bases from V and 0 bases from J, with 6 bases in between. DNA for the CDR3: TGTGCCAGCAGCTTAGCCCAGGACTCCTACGAGCAGTACTTC. It codes for CASSLAQDSYEQYF. The entire variable domain, with the rest obtained from reference TRBV7-9 and TRBJ2-7, is as follows: DTGVSQNPRHKITKRGQNVTFRCDPISEHNRLYWYRQTLGQGPEFLTYFQNEAQLEKSRLLSDRFSAERPKGSFSTLEIQRTEQGDSAMYLCASSLAQDSYEQYFGPGTRLTVT.

This sequence joins TRBV11-2 and TRBJ2-1; D call uncertain. The ends were cut back, 0 bases at V and 6 bases at J, with 12 bases in the middle. The germline CDR1 and CDR2 sequences are SGHAT and FQNNGV. The CDR3 is made up of 15 amino acids. The CDR3 DNA reads as TGTGCCAGCAGCTTAGAACGGTACGCTATCAATGAGCAGTTCTTC. Translation gives CASSLERYAINEQFF.

J is TRBJ1-6 and V is TRBV5-1; 10 bases are shared with TRBD1. J lost 9 bases, V lost 5 bases, and 11 bases had no gene match. Germline V gene lookup returns CDR1 SGHRS and CDR2 YFSETQ. The CDR3 covers 16 residues. In DNA form, the CDR3 reads TGCGCCAGCAGTCCCCGAGCGGGACAGGGGTCTTCACCCCTCCACTTT. Its protein product is CASSPRAGQGSSPLHF.

This rearrangement joins TRBV29-1 to TRBJ1-5; D gene ambiguous. The CDR3 runs 14 residues. The V end lost 5 bases, the J end lost 4 bases, and 15 bases lay between the germline ends. The germline CDR1 and CDR2 sequences are SQVTM and ANQGSEA. The CDR3 bases are TGCAGCGTTCCCCGGACGGCTGATAATCAGCCCCAGCATTTT. Protein product: CSVPRTADNQPQHF.

The CDR3 loop reads CASSEGTWDEQFF. In DNA form, the CDR3 reads TGTGCCAGCAGTGAAGGGACGTGGGATGAGCAGTTCTTC. This chain uses TRBV2 with TRBJ2-1, with no clear D. Germline V CDR1 and CDR2: SNHLY, FYNNEI. CDR3 length: 13 amino acids. Trimming took 1 base from V and 8 from J, leaving 9 bases between them.

This rearrangement joins TRBV4-3 to TRBJ1-4; D gene uncertain. The CDR3 loop spans 22 amino acids. Trimming removed 0 bases from V and 0 bases from J, with 26 bases in between. CDR1 and CDR2 (germline): LGHNA, YSLEER. This CDR3 is CASSQDEWQNIAERATNEKLFF. CDR3 sequence (DNA): TGCGCCAGCAGCCAAGACGAATGGCAGAATATTGCCGAGAGGGCAACTAATGAAAAACTGTTTTTT.

The CDR3 DNA sequence: TGCGCCAGCAGCCAAGATGAGGGACTAGGAGCCTACGAGCAGTACTTC. This codes for CASSQDEGLGAYEQYF. The V call is TRBV4-3, the J call TRBJ2-7; 8 nucleotides agree with TRBD2. Per the germline V gene, CDR1 is LGHNA and CDR2 is YSLEER. The CDR3 has 16 residues. Trimming cost V 0 bases and J 2 bases; bases outside gene matches: 6.

This rearrangement joins TRBV20-1 to TRBJ1-1; D not certain. CDR3 length equals 11 residues. Germline-derived CDR1 and CDR2 are DFQATT and SNEGSKA (reference sequence). V was shortened by 6 bases and J by 4 bases, with 9 bases between the two germline ends. CDR3 amino acids: CSAAVGTEAFF. CDR3 DNA: TGCAGTGCCGCCGTAGGCACTGAAGCTTTCTTT.

This clone is a singleton in its sample. The chain combines TRBV6-5 with TRBJ1-2; 10 positions match TRBD1. The CDR3 is 13 residues long. The germline gives CDR1 MNHEY, CDR2 SVGAGI. J was trimmed by 7 bases and V by 5 bases; bases with no gene match: 4. CDR3 nucleotide sequence: TGTGCCAGCAGTCAACGGACAGGGGGTGGCTACACCTTC. It specifies CASSQRTGGGYTF.

This chain links TRBV11-2 with TRBJ2-7; D is undetermined. The CDR3 runs 14 residues. The V end was cut by 5 bases, the J end by 5 bases, with 16 bases between. Germline loops: CDR1 SGHAT, CDR2 FQNNGV. CDR3 coding DNA: TGTGCCAGCAGCCCCCTGAAAGGCCACAACGAGCAGTACTTC. Its translation: CASSPLKGHNEQYF.

The gene calls are TRBV5-5 and TRBJ2-7, with 12 bases that match TRBD2. Germline V gene sequence: CDR1 SGHKS, CDR2 YYEKEE (reference sequence). The CDR3 loop spans 16 amino acids. J gave up 4 bases and V 0 bases, and 5 bases lay outside the gene matches. CDR3: CASSLGLAGAIYEQYF. In nucleotides, the CDR3 is TGTGCCAGCAGCTTGGGACTAGCGGGAGCGATATACGAGCAGTACTTC.

The chain joins TRBV2 to TRBJ2-7; TRBD2 might be the D (5 bases). The CDR3 consists of 15 residues. Germline V lookup: CDR1 SNHLY, CDR2 FYNNEI. V shed 5 bases and J shed 2 bases, with 16 bases lying between them. The CDR3 sequence: CASSRDGKVAYEQYF. CDR3 in DNA: TGTGCCAGCAGTCGGGATGGGAAAGTCGCCTACGAGCAGTACTTC.

V and J are TRBV4-1 and TRBJ1-5, with D unclear. The CDR3 is 16 residues long. Germline V CDR1 and CDR2: MGHRA, YSYEKL. V lost 1 base to trimming and J lost 4 bases, with 14 bases between them. The CDR3 bases are TGCGCCAGCAGCCAAGCCTTCCGGGGAGGAAATCAGCCCCAGCATTTT. This translates into CASSQAFRGGNQPQHF.

The J gene is TRBJ1-2, the V gene TRBV6-5, with D perhaps matching TRBD1 (6 bases). Per germline, CDR1 MNHEY and CDR2 SVGAGI. Between the trimmed V and J ends, which lost 6 bases and 8 bases, there was a span of 16 bases. CDR3 length: 13 residues. CDR3 in amino acids: CASRPPGAGGYTF. The CDR3 DNA reads TGTGCCAGCAGACCCCCAGGGGCCGGGGGCTACACCTTC.

The rearrangement uses TRBV5-1 and TRBJ2-1; no reliable D call. Deletions cut 0 bases from V and 7 bases from J, with 5 bases between. CDR1 SGHRS and CDR2 YFSETQ come from the germline V gene. The length of the CDR3 is 12 residues. Written as DNA, the CDR3 is TGCGCCAGCAGCTTGGAGGTTAATGAGCAGTTCTTC. Its translation is CASSLEVNEQFF.

The rearrangement uses TRBV30 and TRBJ1-5, with 10 bases fitting TRBD1. The CDR3 is 16 amino acids. The V and J ends lost 3 bases and 2 bases, in that order; junction bases with no gene match: 7. From germline, CDR1 is GTSNPN and CDR2 SVGIG (reference sequence). DNA of the CDR3: TGTGCCTGGAGCCCTACCGGGACAGGGGGCAATCAGCCCCAGCATTTT. Translated: CAWSPTGTGGNQPQHF.